The 25 T cell receptor beta chains listed next were all sequenced from one sample in a study of human T cells and chemical hapten exposure. In TCRdb, the RACE reads were re-called with MiXCR into one record per CDR3 protein. The sample records fewer than 95,000 distinct CDR3 sequences, 9.5% to 12% being singletons. Time point noted: patch test 2, 6 weeks after DPC sensitization. As to treatment: therapeutic diphenylcyclopropenone sensitization with weekly scalp DPC. Sequencing used whole blood, obtained in connection with sensitization to the hapten diphenylcyclopropenone (DPC). These receptors were obtained from a man in his forties or fifties with alopecia areata. Some clones in this sample may be carry-over from other donors' samples.

This clonotype was observed many times. The rearrangement uses TRBV7-8 and TRBJ1-2; a possible D gene is TRBD1 (6 bases). Per the germline V gene, CDR1 is SGHVS and CDR2 is FQNEAQ. Trimming removed 5 bases from V and 2 bases from J, with 12 bases in between. This CDR3 is 14 amino acids long. The CDR3 reads CASSTNDRNYGYTF. Written as DNA, the CDR3 is TGTGCCAGCAGCACTAATGACAGGAACTATGGCTACACCTTC.

There are many counts of this clonotype. The J gene is TRBJ1-5, the V gene TRBV6-1, with D unresolved. Trimming took off 5 bases at V and 5 bases at J, with 10 bases between the two ends. The length of the CDR3 is 13 residues. The germline gives CDR1 MNHNS, CDR2 SASEGT. CDR3 loop: CASSRQVDQPQHF. The DNA for the CDR3 is TGTGCCAGCAGTAGGCAGGTCGATCAGCCCCAGCATTTT.

This clonotype was counted at least ten times. A much bigger clone sits one base away, suggesting this may be a read error. V gene TRBV27 combines with J gene TRBJ1-1; D is unclear. Trimming pared 4 bases from V and 3 bases from J, leaving 3 bases between. Germline V gene sequence: CDR1 MNHEY, CDR2 SMNVEV (reference sequence). The CDR3 has 11 residues. The CDR3 DNA reads as TGTGCCAGCAGTTCGCACACTGAAGCTTTCTTT. It specifies CASSSHTEAFF.

As for this clonotype: The junction and the germline gene differ at one end; a read error may be behind it. V gene TRBV7-9 combines with J gene TRBJ1-2, with D perhaps TRBD1 (6 bases). Germline CDR1 reads SEHNR; CDR2 reads FQNEAQ (reference sequence). The CDR3 has 11 residues. DNA of the CDR3: TGTGCCAGCAGCGTCACAGGGTTGGAGGCCTTC. The encoded protein is CASSVTGLEAF.

The table lists this clonotype with a few counts. The CDR3 nucleotides are TGCAGTGCAAATAGGGACCGTAGCACAGATACGCAGTATTTT. Translation gives CSANRDRSTDTQYF. The V and J genes are TRBV20-1 and TRBJ2-3; D tentatively reads TRBD1 or TRBD2 (5 bases each). There are 14 residues in the CDR3. V gave up 6 bases and J gave up 0 bases, with 13 bases separating them. Germline values: CDR1 DFQATT, CDR2 SNEGSKA (reference sequence).

This clonotype appeared a few times. V usage is TRBV9 and J usage is TRBJ2-5, with D tentatively TRBD1 (5 bases). Germline values: CDR1 SGDLS, CDR2 YYNGEE. This CDR3 has 15 residues. Trimming removed 0 bases from V and 4 bases from J, with 13 bases in between. CDR3 DNA: TGTGCCAGCAGCGTAGGGGCCGGTAGGGGAGAGACCCAGTACTTC. Translating it yields CASSVGAGRGETQYF.

The chain has TRBV15 and TRBJ1-3, with D unresolved. The V end lost 0 bases, the J end lost 2 bases, and 8 bases lay between the germline ends. The CDR3 length is 15 residues. The germline V gene has CDR1 LNHNV and CDR2 YYDKDF (reference sequence). The CDR3 region is CATSRDRPPGNTIYF. CDR3 bases: TGTGCCACCAGCAGAGATAGGCCTCCTGGAAACACCATATATTTT.

This clonotype was observed at least ten times. The V call is TRBV20-1, the J call TRBJ2-3; D gene uncertain. Germline CDR1 is DFQATT and CDR2 is SNEGSKA (reference sequence). The V end was cut by 3 bases, the J end by 6 bases, with 7 bases between. The CDR3 consists of 11 residues. CDR3 protein: CSARISDTQYF. Written as DNA, the CDR3 is TGCAGTGCTAGGATCAGTGATACGCAGTATTTT.

This clonotype was seen a handful of times. V gene TRBV27 combines with J gene TRBJ1-2, with 9 bases aligning to TRBD1. In germline, CDR1 is MNHEY, CDR2 SMNVEV (reference sequence). The length of the CDR3 is 13 residues. The J segment lost 7 bases and the V segment lost 5 bases, leaving 5 bases of the junction unmatched. CDR3 region: CASSPGQGTGYTF. CDR3 sequence (DNA): TGTGCCAGCAGTCCCGGACAGGGGACTGGCTACACCTTC.

This clonotype was observed a handful of times. J is TRBJ2-7 and V is TRBV6-2 or TRBV6-3; D is perhaps TRBD2 (5 bases). V was shortened by 7 bases and J by 2 bases, with 12 bases between the two germline ends. Germline values: CDR1 MNHEY, CDR2 SVGEGT. The CDR3 sequence is 13 residues long. The CDR3 loop reads CASNPGNPYEQYV. CDR3 in DNA: TGTGCCAGCAACCCGGGGAACCCCTACGAGCAGTACGTC.

This clonotype occurred a few times. The chain recombines TRBV29-1 with TRBJ2-7; D not resolved. Germline V gives CDR1 SQVTM, CDR2 ANQGSEA. There are 11 residues in the CDR3. V dropped 3 bases and J dropped 10 bases, with 13 bases sitting between them. The CDR3 loop is CSVERGSLQYF. CDR3 in DNA: TGCAGCGTTGAGCGTGGGTCTTTACAGTACTTC.

V usage is TRBV10-3 and J usage is TRBJ2-3, with TRBD2 identical over 12 bases. CDR3 length: 17 residues. Germline trimming cut 3 bases from V and 0 bases from J; bases unmatched to any gene: 4. Germline V gives CDR1 ENHRY, CDR2 SYGVKD. Here the CDR3 reads CAISDRTSGTSTDTQYF. The CDR3 nucleotides are TGTGCCATCAGTGACCGGACTAGCGGGACTAGCACAGATACGCAGTATTTT.

In this sample, this clonotype turned up a few times. The rearrangement uses TRBV5-1 and TRBJ1-5, with TRBD1 matching 8 bases. Germline V gives CDR1 SGHRS, CDR2 YFSETQ. Trimming took 4 bases from V and 7 from J; bases not matched to a gene: 4. CDR3 length equals 13 residues. As DNA, the CDR3 is TGCGCCAGCAGCAAACAGGGGGGACAGCCCCAGCATTTT. Translation gives CASSKQGGQPQHF.

As to this clonotype: One base away lies a much larger clone, so this may be a sequencing read error. This chain uses TRBV4-2 with TRBJ1-2; D uncertain. V was clipped by 1 base and J by 0 bases, with 12 bases between them. Germline lookup yields CDR1 LGHNA and CDR2 YNFKEQ. This CDR3 has 16 amino acids. CDR3 sequence (DNA): TGTGCCAGCAGCCAAGTGAGCGGAGGTCCTAACTATGGCTACACCTTC. As protein: CASSQVSGGPNYGYTF.

The chain uses TRBV7-6 and TRBJ1-2; 10 bases align to TRBD1. The CDR3 runs 16 residues. Germline CDR1 SGHVS, CDR2 FNYEAQ. The V segment lost 5 bases and the J segment 6 bases; nucleotides outside the gene matches: 12. The CDR3 protein is CASSRETGTGAHGYTF. The DNA of the CDR3 is TGTGCCAGCAGCCGCGAGACCGGGACAGGGGCCCATGGCTACACCTTC.

The CDR3 loop is CASSQGGGGIQYF. CDR3 coding DNA: TGTGCCAGCAGCCAAGGGGGTGGGGGCATTCAGTACTTC. This chain connects TRBV4-2 to TRBJ2-4; D is tentatively TRBD1 or TRBD2 (5 bases each). The CDR3 runs to 13 residues. In germline, CDR1 is LGHNA, CDR2 YNFKEQ. Trimming took off 1 base at V and 9 bases at J, with 10 bases between the two ends.

The chain employs TRBV7-2 and TRBJ2-7; 7 bases are shared with TRBD2. The ends lost 3 bases at V and 1 base at J; junction bases unmatched: 6. CDR1 SGHTA and CDR2 FQGNSA come from the germline V gene. The CDR3 has 15 residues. The CDR3 coding sequence is TGTGCCAGCAGCTTGAGCGGGACTGGGTCCTACGAGCAGTACGTC. Its protein is CASSLSGTGSYEQYV.

This clonotype was detected only a few times. This rearrangement joins TRBV12-3 or TRBV12-4 to TRBJ1-2, with TRBD1 identical over 9 bases. The CDR3 extends over 18 amino acids. The J segment lost 6 bases and the V segment lost 2 bases, leaving 16 bases of the junction unmatched. The CDR3 DNA sequence: TGTGCCAGCAGTTTATTCCTTGTAATGACAGGGGGTAAGCATGGCTACACCTTC. Encoded protein: CASSLFLVMTGGKHGYTF.

The J gene is TRBJ2-3, the V gene TRBV4-2, with TRBD2 matching 11 bases. Germline values: CDR1 LGHNA, CDR2 YNFKEQ. V was pared by 4 bases and J by 1 base, with 4 bases of the junction left unmatched. CDR3 size: 16 residues. CDR3 coding DNA: TGTGCCAGCAGCCGCCTAGCGGGAGGCCGCACAGATACGCAGTATTTT. The encoded protein is CASSRLAGGRTDTQYF.

This clonotype was seen a few times. V is TRBV12-3 or TRBV12-4 and J is TRBJ1-5; D unclear. This CDR3 is 15 amino acids long. Trimming stripped 6 bases from V and 5 bases from J, with 17 bases between. The CDR3 DNA reads as TGTGCCAGCAGCTCCGTTGGACGGTACTATCAGCCCCAGCATTTT. Translated, it gives CASSSVGRYYQPQHF.

The chain joins TRBV5-1 to TRBJ2-2, with D maybe TRBD1 (6 bases). The CDR3 length is 14 residues. Germline V gives CDR1 SGHRS, CDR2 YFSETQ. The V end lost 0 bases, the J end lost 5 bases, and 8 bases lay between the germline ends. The CDR3 bases are TGCGCCAGCAGCTTGGTAGGGGGTACCGGGGAGCTGTTTTTT. It specifies CASSLVGGTGELFF.

This clonotype came up many times. V usage is TRBV12-3 or TRBV12-4 and J usage is TRBJ2-1, with 7 bases aligning to TRBD2. This CDR3 is built from 16 residues. V lost 6 bases, J lost 7 bases, and 15 bases stayed unmatched. The CDR3 sequence: CASRGSDGAGANEQFF. Here the CDR3 DNA reads TGTGCCAGCAGAGGGTCCGATGGGGCGGGAGCTAATGAGCAGTTCTTC.

This clonotype was seen only a few times. The gene calls are TRBV5-1 and TRBJ2-1; D not certain. Germline V gives CDR1 SGHRS, CDR2 YFSETQ. The CDR3 loop spans 11 amino acids. V lost 6 bases and J lost 9, with 10 bases in between. The DNA of the CDR3 is TGCGCCAGCACCGACGCCCTTGAGCAGTTCTTC. This translates into CASTDALEQFF.

The chain combines TRBV4-2 with TRBJ2-7; D not certain. Germline loops: CDR1 LGHNA, CDR2 YNFKEQ. The V end lost 0 bases, the J end lost 3 bases, and 12 bases lay between the germline ends. This CDR3 spans 15 amino acids. CDR3 sequence reads: CASSQEVTLDYEQYF. The CDR3 DNA follows: TGTGCCAGCAGCCAAGAGGTGACTCTGGACTACGAGCAGTACTTC.

This clonotype has ten or more counts. The chain has TRBV5-6 and TRBJ1-5; 9 nucleotides agree with TRBD1. With V trimmed by 2 bases and J by 1 base, 4 bases remained unmatched. CDR3 length: 16 amino acids. Per germline, CDR1 SGHDT and CDR2 YYEEEE. The CDR3 DNA is TGTGCCAGCAGCTTCGGACAGGGGCTAAGCAATCAGCCCCAGCATTTT. This sequence encodes CASSFGQGLSNQPQHF.